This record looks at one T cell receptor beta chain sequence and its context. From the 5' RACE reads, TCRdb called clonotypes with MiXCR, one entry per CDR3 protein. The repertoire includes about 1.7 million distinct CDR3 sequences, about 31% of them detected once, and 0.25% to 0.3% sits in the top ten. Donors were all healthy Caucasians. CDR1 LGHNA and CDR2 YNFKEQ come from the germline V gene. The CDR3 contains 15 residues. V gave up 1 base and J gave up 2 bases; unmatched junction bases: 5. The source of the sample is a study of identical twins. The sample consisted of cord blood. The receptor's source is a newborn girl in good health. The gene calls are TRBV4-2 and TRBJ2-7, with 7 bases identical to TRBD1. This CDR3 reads CASSQVETGTYEQYF. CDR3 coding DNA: TGTGCCAGCAGCCAAGTTGAGACAGGGACCTACGAGCAGTACTTC.